This TCR beta chain was profiled in a study of blood T cells in healthy people across ages (dated by TCRdb to the mid-2010s). Background for the entire study: In model experiments, roughly one uniquely barcoded TCR beta cDNA molecule per two T cells was captured by template switching. Age-related changes in TCR beta repertoire diversity were measured in the study by deep sequencing normalized with unique cDNA molecular identifiers. Four age groups were formed from the donors: young (average roughly 15 years), middle-aged (just under 40), aged (approximately 60) and long-lived (roughly 88). For two donors (one aged 18 to 30 and one aged 80 or older), the study analyzed two additional independent replicas of 1 million unique cDNA reads from the same blood draw.

General findings and caveats noted by the study authors: Compared with the aged group, more naive CD4+ T cells, fewer expanded clones and increased TCR diversity were shown by the long-lived group, suggesting age selection. Estimates of total diversity from one million sequenced T cells were regarded as lower bounds and underestimates. Observed TCR beta diversity correlated strongly with the percentage of naive T cells measured by flow cytometry. Bulk unsorted PBMC profiling prevented conclusive comparison of naive and antigen-experienced compartments. Donor CMV infection status was unknown, potentially confounding age-related changes in expanded clonotypes. Observed TCR beta diversity per million T cells fell roughly linearly with age, and a significant reduction was already apparent by age roughly 40.

The receptor library was made with 5' RACE. Instrument used: Illumina HiSeq 2500. The second PCR ran for roughly 7 to 12 cycles and used a J-beta primer mix along with a sample-barcoded 5' primer. Each TCR beta cDNA molecule received a unique molecular identifier from a template-switch 5' adaptor carrying 12 random nucleotides. Each sample yielded at least 3 million CDR3-containing paired-end reads. All of the RNA was converted into first-strand cDNA using the Mint cDNA synthesis kit, with a TRBC-specific oligonucleotide serving as the primer. Following uracil-DNA glycosylase treatment, a first 18-cycle PCR with universal primers M1SS and BC2_uni_R was performed on all cDNA. In the original analysis: For normalization, 1 million high-quality reads were randomly selected from each sample, with every read carrying a distinct molecular identifier. Reads with shared molecular identifiers were discarded instead of being binned into consensus sequences. MiTCR, with a Q25 quality threshold and the strictest error-elimination algorithm, was used for CDR3 identification, clonotype clustering and error correction. A nonparametric unseen species model with Euler transformation was used to estimate lower-bound total TCR beta diversity. Using fastp at Q25 and MiXCR, TCRdb reprocessed the public reads and kept productive beta chains. Identical CDR3 proteins give one entry, which carries the most common genes and DNA. These V and J calls derive from TCRdb rather than the authors' analysis. The sample table holds fewer than 800,000 distinct CDR3 sequences, of which roughly 25% were seen once. Together, the top ten hold around 9.2% of the sample.

CDR1 and CDR2 (SGHRS, YFSETQ) derive from the germline V gene. Between the V and J ends, shortened by 2 bases and 4 bases respectively, the junction contains 9 bases. Spanning cysteine to phenylalanine, the CDR3 consists of 13 amino acids. Kept here is only the CDR3 DNA, which spans 39 bases and is read in frame from base 1. The donors were around 39 Caucasian individuals from Russia, aged roughly 6 to 90 years, who were systemically healthy. Each donor gave about 9.7 milliliters of peripheral blood, drawn into EDTA-treated Vacutainer tubes. Ficoll-Paque density-gradient centrifugation was used to isolate PBMCs, with at least 7 million per sample. Trizol reagent was used to extract total RNA from PBMCs, with at least 6 micrograms per sample. For every donor, an aliquot of PBMCs went through flow cytometry to measure the percentages of naive CD45RAhigh/CD27high T cells. A few counts support this clonotype. Its specific antigen is unknown. It has no much larger one-base neighbor in the sample; base qualities were not kept.

This sample was also put to use in a study of T cells of mothers and their children. That second report states: Nine systemically healthy Caucasian individuals, comprising three mothers and their six children, were included as donors. cDNA synthesis consumed the entire amount of extracted RNA, loaded at approximately 1.6 ug RNA in each 15 ul reaction. In the second PCR, sample barcodes and 2-4 random nucleotides were introduced via the M1S primer. Over 9.5 million TCR beta CDR3 reads were obtained for each mother, and approximately 3 million reads were obtained for each child. TCR recombination output is similarly shaped by thymic selection in related and unrelated pairs, with a minor effect exerted by inherited differences. Normalized repertoire overlap was always found to be slightly, but never significantly, higher in related mother-child pairs than in unrelated mother-child pairs. No persistent microchimeric T cell clones were detected, at a sensitivity of around 97 clones per million clonotypes. Deep NGS was used in the study to compare the TCR beta repertoires of mothers and children and to look for features that separate related mother-child pairs from unrelated individuals. Mothers averaged approximately 40 +/- 4 years of age and children averaged approximately 12 +/- 4 years. After adapter ligation with NEBNext reagents, the libraries were sequenced on Illumina HiSeq 2000 with 100+100 nt paired-end reads. Mother and child libraries were prepared a month apart and sequenced in separate runs to prevent cross-contamination. For each donor, somewhere between roughly 500,000 and 2,100,000 distinct TCR beta clonotypes were identified. Naive TCR beta clonotypes were estimated from low-frequency clonotypes matched to each donor's FACS-determined naive share, without sorting.

The rearranged chain carries TRBV5-1 and TRBJ2-5; the best D guess is TRBD1, with 6 bases matching. Sequencing used blood. The TCR was taken from a boy between 5 and 17 years old in good health. The bases are TGCGCCAGCAGCTTTCCCAGGGGAGAGACCCAGTACTTC. This codes for CASSFPRGETQYF.